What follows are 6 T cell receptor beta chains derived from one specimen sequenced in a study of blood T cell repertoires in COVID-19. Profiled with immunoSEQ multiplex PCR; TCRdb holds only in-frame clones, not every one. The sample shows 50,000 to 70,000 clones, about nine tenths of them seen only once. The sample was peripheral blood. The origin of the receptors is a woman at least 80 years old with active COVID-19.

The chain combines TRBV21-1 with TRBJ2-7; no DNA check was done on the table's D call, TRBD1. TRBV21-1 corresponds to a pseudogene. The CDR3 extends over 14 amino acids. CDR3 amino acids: CARKKGTGYCEQYF. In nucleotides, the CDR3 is TGTGCCAGGAAAAAGGGGACAGGGTATTGCGAGCAGTACTTC.

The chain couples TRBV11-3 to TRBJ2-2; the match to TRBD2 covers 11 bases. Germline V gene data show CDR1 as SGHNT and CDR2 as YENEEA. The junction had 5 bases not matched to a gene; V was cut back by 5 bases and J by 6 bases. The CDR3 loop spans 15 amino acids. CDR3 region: CASSPLAGVAGELFF. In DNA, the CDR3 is TGTGCCAGCAGCCCACTAGCGGGGGTCGCCGGGGAGCTGTTTTTT.

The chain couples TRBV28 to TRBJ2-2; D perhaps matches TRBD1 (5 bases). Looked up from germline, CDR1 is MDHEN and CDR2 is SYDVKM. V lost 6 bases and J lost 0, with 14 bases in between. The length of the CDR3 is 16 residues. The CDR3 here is CASSPTADTNTGELFF. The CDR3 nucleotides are TGTGCCAGCAGCCCGACAGCCGATACGAACACCGGGGAGCTGTTTTTT. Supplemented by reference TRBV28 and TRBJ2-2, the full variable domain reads DVKVTQSSRYLVKRTGEKVFLECVQDMDHENMFWYRQDPGLGLRLIYFSYDVKMKEKGDIPEGYSVSREKKERFSLILESASTNQTSMYLCASSPTADTNTGELFFGEGSRLTVL.

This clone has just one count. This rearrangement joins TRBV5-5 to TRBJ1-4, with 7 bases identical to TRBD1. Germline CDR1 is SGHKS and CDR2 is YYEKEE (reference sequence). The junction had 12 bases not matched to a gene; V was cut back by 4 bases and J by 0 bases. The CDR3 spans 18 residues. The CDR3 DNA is TGTGCCAGCAGCGCGACGGGTGGGACAGCGACAACTAATGAAAAACTGTTTTTT. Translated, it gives CASSATGGTATTNEKLFF.

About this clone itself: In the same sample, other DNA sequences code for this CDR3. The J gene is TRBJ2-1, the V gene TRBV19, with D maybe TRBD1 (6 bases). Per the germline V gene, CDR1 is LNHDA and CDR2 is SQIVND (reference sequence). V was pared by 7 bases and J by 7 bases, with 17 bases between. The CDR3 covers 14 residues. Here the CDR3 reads CASTKSDRLNEQFF. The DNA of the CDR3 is TGTGCCAGTACCAAATCCGACAGGCTTAATGAGCAGTTCTTC.

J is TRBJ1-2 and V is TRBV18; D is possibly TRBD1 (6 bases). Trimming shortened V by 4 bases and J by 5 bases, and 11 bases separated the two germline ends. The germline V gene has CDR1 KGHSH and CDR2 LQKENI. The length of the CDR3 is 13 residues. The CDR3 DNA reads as TGTGCCAGCTCACTGGCGGACAGTTATGGCTACACCTTC. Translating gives CASSLADSYGYTF.